This T cell receptor beta chain was found in a study of technical replicates of blood from a few donors. In germline, CDR1 is SGDLS, CDR2 YYNGEE. Deletions cut 0 bases from V and 6 bases from J, with 15 bases between. This CDR3 spans 15 amino acids. Method: immunoSEQ multiplex PCR; TCRdb's copy keeps in-frame clones and lacks some. The sample yields about 94,000 clones, 90% to 96% seen once. The genes are TRBV9 and TRBJ2-5; tentatively, D is TRBD1 (6 bases). The receptor's source is a human donor in good health. Sequences were obtained from T cells isolated from PBMCs. Here the CDR3 reads CASSVDAGQPKTQYF. The CDR3 DNA sequence: TGTGCCAGCAGCGTAGACGCCGGACAGCCCAAGACCCAGTACTTC.